This T cell receptor (beta chain) was profiled in a study of early T cells in non-severe SARS-CoV-2 infection. Study-wide context: The input, bulk RNA from unsorted whole blood, was sequenced, and chains were unpaired. Study observations and caveats: The VDJdb matching leaned toward anti-spike CD8 responses and overlooked private and CD4 specificities.

The CDR3 length is 14 residues. Trimming took off 0 bases at V and 4 bases at J, with 9 bases between the two ends. Germline-derived CDR1 and CDR2 are LGHDT and YNNKEL (reference sequence). This clonotype appeared many times. Its matching antigen is unknown. Researchers attached unique molecular identifiers to individual cDNA molecules. TCRdb re-called the 5' RACE reads with MiXCR, one entry per CDR3 protein. Of tens of thousands of distinct CDR3 sequences in the sample, less than 15% were seen once. Material for sequencing was whole blood. This TCR came from an adult who was a healthcare worker with PCR-confirmed SARS-CoV-2 infection or an uninfected control (not recorded which). The chain joins TRBV3-1 to TRBJ1-1, with D uncertain. This CDR3 reads CASSQELRVTEAFF. In nucleotides, the CDR3 is TGTGCCAGCAGCCAAGAGCTGAGGGTCACTGAAGCTTTCTTT. Drawing the rest from reference TRBV3-1 and TRBJ1-1, the complete variable domain is DTAVSQTPKYLVTQMGNDKSIKCEQNLGHDTMYWYKQDSKKFLKIMFSYNNKELIINETVPNRFSPKSPDKAHLNLHINSLELGDSAVYFCASSQELRVTEAFFGQGTRLTVV.